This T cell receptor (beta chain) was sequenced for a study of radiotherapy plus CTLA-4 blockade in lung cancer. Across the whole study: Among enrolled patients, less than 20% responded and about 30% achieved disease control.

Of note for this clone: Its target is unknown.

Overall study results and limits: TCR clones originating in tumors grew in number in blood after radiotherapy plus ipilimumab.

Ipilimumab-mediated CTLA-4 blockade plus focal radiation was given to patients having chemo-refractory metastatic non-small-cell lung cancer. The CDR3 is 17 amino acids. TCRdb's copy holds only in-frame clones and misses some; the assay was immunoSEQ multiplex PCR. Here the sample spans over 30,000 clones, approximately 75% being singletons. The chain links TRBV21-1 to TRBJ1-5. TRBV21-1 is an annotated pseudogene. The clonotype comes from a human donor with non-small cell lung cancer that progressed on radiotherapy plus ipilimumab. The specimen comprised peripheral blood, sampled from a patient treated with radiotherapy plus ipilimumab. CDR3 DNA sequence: TGTGTCGACCGAATCGAGGGTTCGGGATATAGCAATCAGCCCCAGCATTTT. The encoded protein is CVDRIEGSGYSNQPQHF.